This record looks at one TCR beta chain sequence and its context. Its antigen remains unidentified. The data originate from a study of beta chain features in type 1 diabetes. Points from the study as a whole: Type 1 diabetes patients had moderately but significantly shorter TCRB CDR3s in all four CD4+ subsets. Cells carrying high TCR expression could end up over-represented when cDNA is sequenced. For type 1 diabetes patients, VDJ junctions showed fewer insertions and more deletions.

This CDR3 region has 15 residues. With 5 bases clipped from V and 3 bases from J, the junction kept 6 bases outside the gene matches. The germline V gene encodes CDR1 SGHAT and CDR2 FQNNGV. Sequenced material consisted of expressed TCRB transcripts (all of the isolated RNA was reverse transcribed). Only in-frame clones appear in the TCRdb table, and some are missing; sequencing was by immunoSEQ multiplex PCR. The sample yields roughly 160,000 clones, around 8.3% seen once. A sort by CD45RO/CCR7/CD25/CD127/CD95/CD27 yielded CD4+ naive, central memory, regulatory and stem cell-like memory cells. The TCR comes from a woman in her late teens or twenties with type 1 diabetes. The rearrangement uses TRBV11-2 and TRBJ2-1, with 8 bases that match TRBD1. The sequenced sample was central memory CD4+ T cells from blood. CDR3 in DNA: TGTGCCAGCAGCCCGGACAGGGATATCTACAATGAGCAGTTCTTC. Translation: CASSPDRDIYNEQFF.